This TCR beta chain was recovered during a study of identical twins. Unique molecular identifiers were present on cDNA, and template switching added a universal primer site. TCRdb fed the 5' RACE reads into MiXCR, producing one record per CDR3 protein. The data contain 540,000 or so distinct CDR3 sequences, approximately 20% of them seen just once; the ten biggest clones take up about 0.48%. With 1 base removed from V and 3 bases from J, the gap between germline ends came to 9 bases. CDR1 is MNHEY and CDR2 is SMNVEV in the germline V gene (reference sequence). There are 14 residues in the CDR3. This sample also appeared in a second study, on yellow fever vaccine responses in identical twins.

The clonotype comes from a woman younger than 35 in good health. This rearrangement joins TRBV27 to TRBJ1-2; tentatively, D is TRBD1 (5 bases). Input material: CD4+ T cells sorted from blood. CDR3 residues: CASSLYRGHYGYTF. CDR3 DNA: TGTGCCAGCAGTTTATATAGGGGCCACTATGGCTACACCTTC.